Below, 14 T cell receptor beta chains from the same sample are listed, as sequenced in a study of T cells after yellow fever vaccination. TCRdb re-derived calls from the 5' RACE reads in MiXCR, one entry per CDR3 protein. Of 50,000 to 75,000 distinct CDR3 sequences listed, approximately 6.1% are singletons. The source was PBMCs, either bulk or a sorted T-cell subset (CD4+, CD8+, memory, or dextramer-sorted; not recorded which), collected on the day of the yellow fever booster vaccination. These receptors all stem from a man aged 18 to 29 who received the YFV17D yellow fever vaccine.

This clonotype was recorded many times. This chain uses TRBV6-1 with TRBJ1-5; TRBD1 matches 8 bases. Germline CDR1 reads MNHNS; CDR2 reads SASEGT. The CDR3 covers 13 residues. V lost 4 bases, J lost 9 bases, and 5 bases stayed unmatched. The CDR3 DNA follows: TGTGCCAGCAGTGCCCGGGACAGGCCGCCCCAGCATTTT. Encoded protein: CASSARDRPPQHF.

J is TRBJ2-3 and V is TRBV11-2; the match to TRBD2 covers 13 bases. Germline lookup yields CDR1 SGHAT and CDR2 FQNNGV. The CDR3 loop spans 17 amino acids. Trimming at V came to 1 base and at J to 3 bases, leaving 4 bases not matched to a gene. In DNA, the CDR3 is TGTGCCAGCAGCTTAGGACGACTAGCGGGGGGAACAGATACGCAGTATTTT. It translates to CASSLGRLAGGTDTQYF.

This chain uses TRBV5-4 with TRBJ2-7; tentative D call: TRBD1 (6 bases). The V gene's germline CDR1 is SGHNT and CDR2 YYREEE (reference sequence). This CDR3 spans 15 amino acids. V was cut by 1 base and J by 4 bases, with 15 bases left in between. CDR3 protein: CASSLPGTRNYEQYF. The CDR3 DNA follows: TGTGCCAGCAGCTTGCCCGGGACACGCAATTACGAGCAGTACTTC.

This clonotype has only a few counts. This chain connects TRBV5-1 to TRBJ1-1, with D perhaps matching TRBD1 (5 bases). CDR3 length: 13 residues. CDR1 and CDR2 (germline): SGHRS, YFSETQ. Trimming cost V 5 bases and J 11 bases, with 19 bases left between them. DNA of the CDR3: TGCGCCAGCAGATCTGGGGGTGGCGAGGGGGCTTTCTTT. Amino acid sequence: CASRSGGGEGAFF.

The table lists this clonotype with many counts. The chain carries TRBV4-3 and TRBJ2-1, with D uncertain. Deletions cut 1 base from V and 5 bases from J, with 21 bases between. CDR3 length: 18 amino acids. Germline CDR1 LGHNA, CDR2 YSLEER. CDR3 nucleotides: TGCGCCAGCAGCCAAGTTTCTTGGCACACCGAGAAAAACAATGAGCAGTTCTTC. Protein: CASSQVSWHTEKNNEQFF.

This clonotype showed up just a few times. The gene calls are TRBV13 and TRBJ2-5; no clear D. Trimming took off 5 bases at V and 5 bases at J, with 9 bases between the two ends. Germline V gene lookup returns CDR1 PRHDT and CDR2 FYEKMQ (reference sequence). The CDR3 is 12 amino acids. The CDR3 nucleotides are TGTGCCAGCAGCCAGACTGGGGAGACCCAGTACTTC. Its translation is CASSQTGETQYF.

The table lists this clonotype with a few counts. The rearrangement links TRBV25-1 to TRBJ1-2; D call uncertain. The ends were cut back, 0 bases at V and 4 bases at J, with 15 bases in the middle. The CDR3 has 16 amino acids. Germline loops: CDR1 MGHDK, CDR2 SYGVNS. The CDR3 here is CASSEYGAGRPYGYTF. DNA for the CDR3: TGTGCCAGCAGTGAATACGGTGCAGGACGACCCTATGGCTACACCTTC.

This clonotype occurred a few times. J is TRBJ1-3 and V is TRBV15; D possibly corresponds to TRBD1 (6 bases). This CDR3 contains 14 residues. CDR1 LNHNV and CDR2 YYDKDF come from the germline V gene (reference sequence). Deletions cut 1 base from V and 2 bases from J, with 6 bases between. As DNA, the CDR3 is TGTGCCACCAGCAGAGCAGGGGCTGGAAACACCATATATTTT. Its translation: CATSRAGAGNTIYF. Based on the CDR3 plus reference TRBV15 and TRBJ1-3, the full variable domain is DAMVIQNPRYQVTQFGKPVTLSCSQTLNHNVMYWYQQKSSQAPKLLFHYYDKDFNNEADTPDNFQSRRPNTSFCFLDIRSPGLGDTAMYLCATSRAGAGNTIYFGEGSWLTVV.

The chain links TRBV6-1 to TRBJ2-2, with D hard to call. V lost 3 bases, J lost 4 bases, and 12 bases lay in between. Germline CDR1 MNHNS, CDR2 SASEGT. The CDR3 is made up of 15 amino acids. DNA for the CDR3: TGTGCCAGCAGTGATCACCAGGAATTCACCGGGGAGCTGTTTTTT. This encodes CASSDHQEFTGELFF.

This clonotype was seen at least ten times. The rearrangement joins TRBV7-9 to TRBJ2-5; 9 nucleotides line up with TRBD2. Germline CDR1 and CDR2: SEHNR and FQNEAQ (reference sequence). The CDR3 covers 14 residues. V shed 7 bases, J shed 5 bases, and the junction held 8 bases outside the gene matches. This chain's CDR3 is CASNSRGGLETQYF. CDR3 DNA sequence: TGTGCCAGCAACTCGCGGGGGGGCCTGGAGACCCAGTACTTC.

This clonotype came up a few times. The chain employs TRBV5-5 and TRBJ2-7; 7 nucleotides match TRBD1. There are 12 residues in the CDR3. Germline CDR1 is SGHKS and CDR2 is YYEKEE (reference sequence). With V trimmed by 4 bases and J by 5 bases, 3 bases remained unmatched. CDR3 bases: TGTGCCAGCAGCCGGACAGGTCACGAGCAGTACGTC. Encoded protein: CASSRTGHEQYV.

This clonotype showed up many times. The chain employs TRBV5-5 and TRBJ2-3, with 8 nucleotides matching TRBD2. The V segment lost 0 bases and the J segment 0 bases; nucleotides outside the gene matches: 6. The CDR3 loop spans 17 amino acids. Germline CDR1 SGHKS, CDR2 YYEKEE (reference sequence). The CDR3 bases are TGTGCCAGCAGCTTGGCGGTGGGCGGGGGGAGCACAGATACGCAGTATTTT. Amino acid sequence: CASSLAVGGGSTDTQYF.

The chain carries TRBV13 and TRBJ2-7; TRBD1 aligns across 7 bases. The CDR3 sequence is 13 residues long. Unmatched junction bases numbered 5, after V lost 6 bases and J lost 3 bases. The germline V gene encodes CDR1 PRHDT and CDR2 FYEKMQ (reference sequence). DNA for the CDR3: TGTGCCAGCAGTCCCCGGGACAGCTACGAGCAGTACTTC. This encodes CASSPRDSYEQYF.

This clonotype was counted at least ten times. The chain recombines TRBV7-8 with TRBJ2-7; 8 bases align to TRBD1. There are 15 residues in the CDR3. Trimming took 5 bases from V and 4 from J; bases not matched to a gene: 10. Germline loops: CDR1 SGHVS, CDR2 FQNEAQ. CDR3 protein: CASSREDREGYEQYV. The DNA of the CDR3 is TGTGCCAGCAGCAGAGAGGACAGGGAAGGGTACGAGCAGTACGTC.